This is a list of T cell receptor beta chains from one sample in a study of cytomegalovirus exposure and HLA in healthy donors. This table comes from immunoSEQ multiplex PCR, and its TCRdb copy is limited to in-frame clones, with some not included. Among some 140,000 clones listed, nearly 90% were seen once. Sequencing used PBMCs. The source of these receptors is a woman between 18 and 29 years old in good health and CMV-seropositive. Both conserved end residues are part of each CDR3. A D gene is named only where the DNA matches it firmly. Some rows have no size entry. The others give once, few or many, or a class for an expanded clone.

NA,once,TRBV30,TRBJ1-3,TGTGCCTGGGCGGGGATGGGGGGAAACACCATATATTTT,CAWAGMGGNTIYF
NA,NA,TRBV5-1,TRBJ2-7,TGCGCCAGCAGCTTGGGGGCGTCATACGAGCAGTACTTC,CASSLGASYEQYF
NA,NA,TRBV5-4,TRBJ2-3,TGTGCCAGCAGCCCGGAGGTTGCGATCTTTAGCACAGATACGCAGTATTTT,CASSPEVAIFSTDTQYF
NA,once,TRBV5-1,TRBJ2-5,TGCGCCAGCAGCTTGTCTCAAGAGACCCAGTACTTC,CASSLSQETQYF
TRBD2,NA,TRBV7-8,TRBJ2-7,TGTGCCAGCAGCTTAACTAGCGGGGGGCTGTACGAGCAGTACTTC,CASSLTSGGLYEQYF
NA,once,TRBV29-1,TRBJ1-1,TGCAGCGTTGAAACAGCATTGAACACTGAAGCTTTCTTT,CSVETALNTEAFF
NA,NA,TRBV7-9,TRBJ2-5,TGTGCCAGCAGCTTAGATTACCCTCTACAAGAGACCCAGTACTTC,CASSLDYPLQETQYF
TRBD2,few,TRBV5-6,TRBJ2-7,TGTGCCAGCAGCTTGGGCACTAGCGGTTCCTACGAGCAGTACTTC,CASSLGTSGSYEQYF
TRBD2,NA,TRBV4-2,TRBJ2-5,TGTGCCAGCAGCCAACCCCTAGCGGGGGGGCCAAAGACCCAGTACTTC,CASSQPLAGGPKTQYF
TRBD1,NA,TRBV2,TRBJ1-2,TGTGCCAGCAGTGTTCCGGGACAGGGGATCGATGGCTACACCTTC,CASSVPGQGIDGYTF
NA,NA,TRBV19,TRBJ1-5,TGTGCCAGTAGTATAGAGAGGGATCAGCCCCAGCATTTT,CASSIERDQPQHF
TRBD1,NA,TRBV7-8,TRBJ1-2,TGTGCCAGCAGCGGTGGGACAGAAGGCTACACCTTC,CASSGGTEGYTF
NA,NA,TRBV19,TRBJ2-7,TGTGCCAGTAGTGCGGGAAGGGGGCCCTACGAGCAGTACTTC,CASSAGRGPYEQYF
TRBD2,NA,TRBV28,TRBJ2-1,TGTGCCGGCAGCGGGAGGGACAAAGCCTACAATGAGCAGTTCTTC,CAGSGRDKAYNEQFF
NA,few,TRBV5-1,TRBJ1-6,TGCGCCAGCAGCTTGGACAGCTCCTATAATTCACCCCTCCACTTT,CASSLDSSYNSPLHF
NA,NA,TRBV27,TRBJ1-1,TGTGCCAGCAGTTCCGACCGACTTAACACTGAAGCTTTCTTT,CASSSDRLNTEAFF
TRBD1,NA,TRBV15,TRBJ1-1,TGTGCCACCAGCAGAGGGGACAGGGCTAACACTGAAGCTTTCTTT,CATSRGDRANTEAFF